This T cell receptor (beta chain) is drawn from a study of T cell changes during pregnancy in multiple sclerosis (dated 2019 in TCRdb). With regard to the full study: In women with multiple sclerosis, the researchers looked at how the T cell repertoire shifted as pregnancy progressed.

To note about this clone: The antigen it recognizes is unknown. There are no base qualities to consult, and no much larger clone falls within one base.

Germline trimming amounts to 4 bases on V and 2 bases on J, with 6 as the count of junction bases outside the gene matches. From the cysteine up to the phenylalanine, the CDR3 has a length of 14 residues. Only the CDR3 region is kept as DNA, spanning 42 bases read in frame from base 1. CDR1 SGDLS and CDR2 YYNGEE were looked up in the germline V gene. Receptor amplification or capture employed the immunoSEQ multiplex PCR assay. The immuneACCESS repertoire file appears here via TCRdb, limited to in-frame rearrangements. These files lack a portion of the clones; in checked studies, under half of the deficit traces to unresolved V genes, and the cause of the others is not known. This sample gives roughly 80,000 clones in total; roughly 93% of them show up just once. The top ten clones comprise roughly 2.5% of the sample.

This specimen consisted of peripheral blood, obtained in the second trimester of pregnancy. The sequence joins TRBV9 to TRBJ2-7, with 7 bases in between that match TRBD1. The receptor comes from a female donor with multiple sclerosis, enrolled in a pregnancy study. The CDR3 region has the sequence CASSIGQDTYEQYF. The DNA sequence follows: TGTGCCAGCAGCATCGGACAGGACACCTACGAGCAGTACTTC. When the CDR3 is completed using the reference TRBV9 and TRBJ2-7 genes on either side, the full variable domain is DSGVTQTPKHLITATGQRVTLRCSPRSGDLSVYWYQQSLDQGLQFLIQYYNGEERAKGNILERFSAQQFPDLHSELNLSSLELGDSALYFCASSIGQDTYEQYFGPGTRLTVT.